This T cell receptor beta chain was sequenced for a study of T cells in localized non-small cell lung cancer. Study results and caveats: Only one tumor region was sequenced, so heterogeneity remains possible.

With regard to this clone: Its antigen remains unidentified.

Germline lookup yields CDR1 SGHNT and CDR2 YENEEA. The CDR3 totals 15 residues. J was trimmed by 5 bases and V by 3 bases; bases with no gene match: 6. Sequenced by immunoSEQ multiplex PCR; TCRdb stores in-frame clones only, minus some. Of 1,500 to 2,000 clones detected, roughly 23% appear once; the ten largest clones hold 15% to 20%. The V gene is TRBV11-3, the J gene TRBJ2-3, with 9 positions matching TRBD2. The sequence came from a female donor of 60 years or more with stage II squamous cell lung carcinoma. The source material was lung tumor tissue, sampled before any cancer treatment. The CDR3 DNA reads TGTGCCAGCAGCTTGTTTAGCGGGAGTGGAGATACGCAGTATTTT. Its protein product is CASSLFSGSGDTQYF.